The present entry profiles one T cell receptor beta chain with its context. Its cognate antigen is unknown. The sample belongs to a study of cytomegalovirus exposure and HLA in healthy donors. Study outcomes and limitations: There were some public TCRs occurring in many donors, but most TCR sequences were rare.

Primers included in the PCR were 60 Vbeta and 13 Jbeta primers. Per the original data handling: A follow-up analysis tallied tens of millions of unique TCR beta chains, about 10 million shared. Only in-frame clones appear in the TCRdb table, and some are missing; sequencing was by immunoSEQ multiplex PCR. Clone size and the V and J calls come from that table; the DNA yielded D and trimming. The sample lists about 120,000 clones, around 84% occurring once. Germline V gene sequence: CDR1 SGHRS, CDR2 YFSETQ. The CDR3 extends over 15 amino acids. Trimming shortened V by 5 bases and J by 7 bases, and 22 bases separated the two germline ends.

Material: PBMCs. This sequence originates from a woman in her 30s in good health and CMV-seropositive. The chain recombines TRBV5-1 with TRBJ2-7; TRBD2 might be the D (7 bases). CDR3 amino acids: CASRDGKGGHGEQYF. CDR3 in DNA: TGCGCCAGCAGAGATGGGAAGGGGGGGCACGGTGAGCAGTACTTC.